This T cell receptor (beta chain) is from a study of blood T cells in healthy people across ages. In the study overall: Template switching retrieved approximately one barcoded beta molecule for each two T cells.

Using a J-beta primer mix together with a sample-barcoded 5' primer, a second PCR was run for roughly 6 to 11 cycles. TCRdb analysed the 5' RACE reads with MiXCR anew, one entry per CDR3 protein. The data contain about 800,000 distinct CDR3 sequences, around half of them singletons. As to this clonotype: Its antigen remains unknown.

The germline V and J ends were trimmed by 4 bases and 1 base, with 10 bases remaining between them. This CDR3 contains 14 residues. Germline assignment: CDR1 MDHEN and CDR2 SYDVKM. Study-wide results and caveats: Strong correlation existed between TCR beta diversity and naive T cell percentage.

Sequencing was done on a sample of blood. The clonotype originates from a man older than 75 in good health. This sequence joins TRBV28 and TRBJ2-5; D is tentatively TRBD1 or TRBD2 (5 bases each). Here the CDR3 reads CASSSLGTQETQYF. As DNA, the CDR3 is TGTGCCAGCAGTTCCCTTGGGACCCAAGAGACCCAGTACTTC.